One sample yielded the 30 T cell receptor beta chains listed below, sequenced in a study of blood T cell repertoires in COVID-19. Sequencing used immunoSEQ multiplex PCR; TCRdb keeps in-frame clones, though not all of them. The data hold 270,000 or so clones, with around four fifths observed a single time. Sample: peripheral blood. The receptors were gathered from a woman in her forties or fifties who had recovered from COVID-19.

This clone was recorded a few times. The chain combines TRBV5-6 with TRBJ2-5, with 8 bases that match TRBD1. Germline trimming cut 4 bases from V and 4 bases from J; bases unmatched to any gene: 9. This CDR3 region has 15 residues. The germline V gene encodes CDR1 SGHDT and CDR2 YYEEEE. CDR3 nucleotide sequence: TGTGCCAGCAGCCCCTTTCAGGGGGCGGCAGAGACCCAGTACTTC. Protein product: CASSPFQGAAETQYF. Using reference TRBV5-6 and TRBJ2-5 for the parts outside the CDR3, the full variable domain is DAGVTQSPTHLIKTRGQQVTLRCSPKSGHDTVSWYQQALGQGPQFIFQYYEEEERQRGNFPDRFSGHQFPNYSSELNVNALLLGDSALYLCASSPFQGAAETQYFGPGTRLLVL.

The J gene is TRBJ2-1, the V gene TRBV7-6; 9 bases align to TRBD2. This CDR3 has 19 amino acids. The J segment lost 3 bases and the V segment lost 5 bases, leaving 17 bases of the junction unmatched. Germline V gives CDR1 SGHVS, CDR2 FNYEAQ. CDR3 in DNA: TGTGCCAGCAGCCTCCGATCGTGGGCGCAGCGGGAGGACTACAATGAGCAGTTCTTC. Its protein product is CASSLRSWAQREDYNEQFF.

This chain uses TRBV14 with TRBJ2-6; TRBD2 aligns across 12 bases. CDR1 and CDR2 (germline): SGHDN, FVKESK. The trim removed 4 bases at V and 0 bases at J, leaving 13 bases unmatched. CDR3 length: 21 amino acids. CDR3 amino acids: CASSPYSPTSGRYSGANVLTF. Here the CDR3 DNA reads TGTGCCAGCAGCCCATACTCCCCCACTAGCGGGAGGTACTCTGGGGCCAACGTCCTGACTTTC.

The chain has TRBV27 and TRBJ1-6, with D perhaps TRBD1 (6 bases). Trimming shortened V by 5 bases and J by 7 bases, and 6 bases separated the two germline ends. Germline V gene sequence: CDR1 MNHEY, CDR2 SMNVEV (reference sequence). The CDR3 extends over 12 amino acids. CDR3 coding DNA: TGTGCCAGCAGTACAGGGAATTCACCCCTCCACTTT. Encoded protein: CASSTGNSPLHF.

The V and J genes are TRBV15 and TRBJ2-2; 7 nucleotides line up with TRBD1. CDR3 size: 14 residues. The germline CDR1 and CDR2 sequences are LNHNV and YYDKDF (reference sequence). Germline trimming cut 4 bases from V and 8 bases from J; bases unmatched to any gene: 7. The CDR3 region is CATSKDRWGGELFF. The CDR3, as DNA: TGTGCCACCAGCAAGGACAGGTGGGGGGGGGAGCTGTTTTTT.

This chain connects TRBV4-1 to TRBJ2-5, with TRBD2 matching 7 bases. This CDR3 contains 19 residues. Germline V gene lookup returns CDR1 MGHRA and CDR2 YSYEKL. After removal of 4 bases from V and 4 bases from J, the junction contained 21 bases not matched to a gene. CDR3 residues: CASSPRPGIASGLGETQYF. As DNA, the CDR3 is TGCGCCAGCAGCCCGCGCCCCGGGATCGCTAGCGGTCTGGGAGAGACCCAGTACTTC.

The V call is TRBV11-1, the J call TRBJ2-2; D may be TRBD2 (6 bases). CDR1 and CDR2 (germline): SGHAT, FQDESV (reference sequence). The CDR3 contains 14 residues. The V end lost 8 bases, the J end lost 5 bases, and 15 bases lay between the germline ends. The CDR3 DNA is TGTGCCAGCGGACTAAAAAGTAGTACCGGGGAGCTGTTTTTT. This encodes CASGLKSSTGELFF. Variable domain in full (rest from reference TRBV11-1 and TRBJ2-2): EAEVAQSPRYKITEKSQAVAFWCDPISGHATLYWYRQILGQGPELLVQFQDESVVDDSQLPKDRFSAERLKGVDSTLKIQPAELGDSAMYLCASGLKSSTGELFFGEGSRLTVL.

The gene calls are TRBV7-8 and TRBJ2-7, with 7 bases lining up with TRBD1. The CDR3 consists of 14 residues. Per the germline V gene, CDR1 is SGHVS and CDR2 is FQNEAQ. Trimming took 5 bases from V and 3 from J; bases not matched to a gene: 7. The CDR3 sequence: CASSTGDRYYEQYF. CDR3 nucleotide sequence: TGTGCCAGCAGCACTGGGGACAGATACTACGAGCAGTACTTC.

CDR3 loop: CASSQRQGASYEQYF. The CDR3 bases are TGTGCCAGCAGTCAGAGACAGGGGGCCTCCTACGAGCAGTACTTC. J is TRBJ2-7 and V is TRBV6-6; 10 bases map to TRBD1. Germline V gives CDR1 MNHNY, CDR2 SVGAGI (reference sequence). V dropped 5 bases and J dropped 0; count of bases not matched to a gene: 4. The CDR3 is 15 residues long.

This clone was seen a few times. The rearrangement uses TRBV7-9 and TRBJ1-6; no reliable D call. The CDR3 runs 14 residues. Germline V CDR1 and CDR2: SEHNR, FQNEAQ (reference sequence). Trimming took 1 base from V and 7 from J, leaving 8 bases between them. CDR3: CASSLGPENSPLHF. DNA of the CDR3: TGTGCCAGCAGCTTAGGACCGGAGAATTCACCCCTCCACTTT.

On this clone itself: An end of the junction differs from the germline gene, which may be a read error. The chain recombines TRBV23-1 with TRBJ2-5, with TRBD2 matching over 13 bases. TRBV23-1 is treated as an ORF (open reading frame) with a function not yet certain. CDR3 length equals 17 residues. The CDR3 DNA sequence: TGCGCCAGCACTCAAAGGGGGGGACTAGCGGGGCAAGAGACCCAGTACTTC. It translates to CASTQRGGLAGQETQYF.

The J gene is TRBJ1-2, the V gene TRBV7-9; D might be TRBD1 (5 bases). Trimming removed 4 bases from V and 6 bases from J, with 6 bases in between. The CDR3 contains 11 residues. From germline, CDR1 is SEHNR and CDR2 FQNEAQ (reference sequence). CDR3 DNA: TGTGCCAGCAGCTCGGGGGATGGCTACACCTTC. It specifies CASSSGDGYTF. The full variable domain, in which reference TRBV7-9 and TRBJ1-2 provide the parts outside the CDR3, is DTGVSQNPRHKITKRGQNVTFRCDPISEHNRLYWYRQTLGQGPEFLTYFQNEAQLEKSRLLSDRFSAERPKGSFSTLEIQRTEQGDSAMYLCASSSGDGYTFGSGTRLTVV.

This chain joins TRBV24-1 and TRBJ2-7, with D maybe TRBD1 (7 bases). From germline, CDR1 is KGHDR and CDR2 SFDVKD. CDR3 size: 16 residues. The V end lost 4 bases, the J end lost 4 bases, and 19 bases lay between the germline ends. CDR3 in DNA: TGTGCCACCAGTGAGGGGGGACAGACCCCTGGGTACGAGCAGTACTTC. It is translated as CATSEGGQTPGYEQYF.

This clone came up once. The genes are TRBV12-3 or TRBV12-4 and TRBJ1-2; D call uncertain. Between the trimmed V and J ends, which lost 6 bases and 8 bases, there was a span of 16 bases. The CDR3 consists of 13 residues. In DNA form, the CDR3 reads TGTGCCAGCAGCCCTGGACCTGCGGGCGGCTACACCTTC. Amino acids: CASSPGPAGGYTF.

This clone was detected a few times. The chain joins TRBV10-3 to TRBJ1-2; 11 bases are a match to TRBD1. Losses at the gene ends were 5 bases for V and 4 bases for J; bases not matched to a gene: 9. CDR3 length equals 16 residues. CDR1 is ENHRY, CDR2 SYGVKD, per germline. The CDR3 is CAISPGQGAESYGYTF. Here the CDR3 DNA reads TGTGCCATCAGTCCCGGACAGGGGGCGGAATCCTATGGCTACACCTTC.

A single count supports this clone. The J gene is TRBJ1-3, the V gene TRBV4-1, with D perhaps matching TRBD1 (5 bases). V lost 2 bases and J 0 bases, leaving 17 bases between the germline ends. The CDR3 totals 18 residues. Germline values: CDR1 MGHRA, CDR2 YSYEKL. This CDR3 is CASSQPRRDSRSGNTIYF. CDR3 nucleotides: TGCGCCAGCAGCCAACCGAGACGGGACTCCCGCTCTGGAAACACCATATATTTT.

The J gene is TRBJ1-2, the V gene TRBV6-2 or TRBV6-3; the match to TRBD1 covers 9 bases. The CDR3 has 13 amino acids. The V gene end was trimmed by 5 bases and the J gene end by 4 bases; junction bases not matched to a gene: 2. Germline CDR1 and CDR2: MNHEY and SVGEGT. CDR3 in amino acids: CASSETGGYGYTF. CDR3 nucleotide sequence: TGTGCCAGCAGTGAGACAGGGGGCTATGGCTACACCTTC.

This sequence joins TRBV28 and TRBJ1-5; perhaps TRBD1 as D (5 bases). This CDR3 contains 17 residues. The germline CDR1 and CDR2 sequences are MDHEN and SYDVKM. The germline V and J ends were trimmed by 4 bases and 0 bases, with 16 bases remaining between them. This CDR3 reads CASSSPLTEHSNQPQHF. The CDR3 DNA reads as TGTGCCAGCAGTTCACCGCTGACAGAGCATAGCAATCAGCCCCAGCATTTT.

Here the CDR3 reads CARRGRSNTEAFF. CDR3 nucleotides: TGTGCCAGGCGGGGACGGTCGAACACTGAAGCTTTCTTT. The chain employs TRBV19 and TRBJ1-1; perhaps TRBD1 as D (5 bases). Germline lookup yields CDR1 LNHDA and CDR2 SQIVND (reference sequence). The length of the CDR3 is 13 residues. V lost 9 bases and J 1 base, leaving 12 bases between the germline ends.

The chain uses TRBV6-5 and TRBJ1-2; D is possibly TRBD1 (5 bases). V was pared by 7 bases and J by 8 bases, with 20 bases between. The CDR3 spans 14 residues. Germline-derived CDR1 and CDR2 are MNHEY and SVGAGI. In DNA, the CDR3 is TGTGCCAGCACCCCAGATGGGGGGTCTTTCGGCTACACCTTC. This gives the protein CASTPDGGSFGYTF.

This clone appeared a few times. J is TRBJ2-7 and V is TRBV25-1; 9 bases match TRBD1. This CDR3 is built from 13 residues. V dropped 8 bases and J dropped 2; count of bases not matched to a gene: 4. Germline lookup yields CDR1 MGHDK and CDR2 SYGVNS. The CDR3: CASGGTGTYEQYF. In nucleotides, the CDR3 is TGTGCCAGCGGGGGGACAGGGACCTACGAGCAGTACTTC.

This chain connects TRBV28 to TRBJ2-7, with D maybe TRBD2 (6 bases). This CDR3 comprises 17 residues. V lost 2 bases and J lost 3, with 20 bases in between. Per germline, CDR1 MDHEN and CDR2 SYDVKM. The DNA for the CDR3 is TGTGCCAGCAGTTTAACCTTTCTCCGGGACTCACGCTACGAGCAGTACTTC. This sequence encodes CASSLTFLRDSRYEQYF.

This rearrangement joins TRBV9 to TRBJ2-5; TRBD2 aligns across 10 bases. The germline V gene has CDR1 SGDLS and CDR2 YYNGEE. This CDR3 comprises 16 residues. V shed 3 bases and J 5 bases; nucleotides not matched to a gene: 10. The CDR3 protein is CASSATAGGPGETQYF. In DNA, the CDR3 is TGTGCCAGCAGCGCTACAGCGGGGGGGCCTGGTGAGACCCAGTACTTC.

V is TRBV5-1 and J is TRBJ2-1; 11 bases match TRBD2. V lost 3 bases to trimming and J lost 6 bases; unmatched junction nucleotides: 5. CDR1 is SGHRS and CDR2 is YFSETQ in the germline V gene. The CDR3 is 15 residues long. Written as DNA, the CDR3 is TGCGCCAGCAGCTCTCTAGCGGGAGGCCCCAATGAGCAGTTCTTC. Its translation: CASSSLAGGPNEQFF.

The chain couples TRBV5-8 to TRBJ1-6; possible D gene TRBD1, 5 bases. V lost 4 bases and J 0 bases, leaving 14 bases between the germline ends. The CDR3 runs 17 residues. Germline CDR1 reads SGHTS; CDR2 reads YDEGEE. Here the CDR3 reads CASSTIQASSYNSPLHF. Here the CDR3 DNA reads TGTGCCAGCAGCACAATACAGGCCAGCTCCTATAATTCACCCCTCCACTTT.

A single count supports this clone. This chain uses TRBV7-9 with TRBJ1-1; D remains unclear. Trimming removed 6 bases from V and 2 bases from J, with 10 bases in between. CDR3 length: 13 amino acids. Germline V gene data show CDR1 as SEHNR and CDR2 as FQNEAQ (reference sequence). The CDR3 DNA reads TGTGCCAGCAGTTCGGGATCCAACACTGAAGCTTTCTTT. This translates into CASSSGSNTEAFF. Based on the CDR3 plus reference TRBV7-9 and TRBJ1-1, the full variable domain is DTGVSQNPRHKITKRGQNVTFRCDPISEHNRLYWYRQTLGQGPEFLTYFQNEAQLEKSRLLSDRFSAERPKGSFSTLEIQRTEQGDSAMYLCASSSGSNTEAFFGQGTRLTVV.

The J gene is TRBJ1-3, the V gene TRBV29-1, with a possible D match to TRBD1 (5 bases). The germline V and J ends were trimmed by 7 bases and 1 base, with 14 bases remaining between them. CDR3 length: 14 residues. Germline CDR1 is SQVTM and CDR2 is ANQGSEA. The CDR3: CSGIGGVSGNTIYF. CDR3 DNA: TGCAGCGGAATCGGGGGGGTTTCTGGAAACACCATATATTTT.

The rearrangement joins TRBV24-1 to TRBJ2-3, with 11 nucleotides matching TRBD2. V lost 3 bases to trimming and J lost 0 bases; unmatched junction nucleotides: 7. Germline assignment: CDR1 KGHDR and CDR2 SFDVKD. This CDR3 has 18 amino acids. In DNA form, the CDR3 reads TGTGCCACCAGTGATCCCTCCCGGACTAGCGGGAGCACAGATACGCAGTATTTT. It codes for CATSDPSRTSGSTDTQYF.

This clone showed up just once. The chain links TRBV7-2 to TRBJ2-5; 8 bases match TRBD2. This CDR3 is built from 14 residues. V dropped 6 bases and J dropped 5; count of bases not matched to a gene: 8. The germline V gene has CDR1 SGHTA and CDR2 FQGNSA. CDR3 region: CASSPKRGRETQYF. The CDR3 coding sequence is TGTGCCAGCAGTCCCAAGCGGGGGAGGGAGACCCAGTACTTC.

The chain combines TRBV2 with TRBJ1-5; no clear D gene. V was cut by 3 bases and J by 5 bases, with 8 bases left in between. The CDR3 is 13 amino acids. Looked up from germline, CDR1 is SNHLY and CDR2 is FYNNEI. This CDR3 is CASSDGVYQPQHF. The CDR3 region has the DNA TGTGCCAGCAGTGATGGAGTGTATCAGCCCCAGCATTTT.